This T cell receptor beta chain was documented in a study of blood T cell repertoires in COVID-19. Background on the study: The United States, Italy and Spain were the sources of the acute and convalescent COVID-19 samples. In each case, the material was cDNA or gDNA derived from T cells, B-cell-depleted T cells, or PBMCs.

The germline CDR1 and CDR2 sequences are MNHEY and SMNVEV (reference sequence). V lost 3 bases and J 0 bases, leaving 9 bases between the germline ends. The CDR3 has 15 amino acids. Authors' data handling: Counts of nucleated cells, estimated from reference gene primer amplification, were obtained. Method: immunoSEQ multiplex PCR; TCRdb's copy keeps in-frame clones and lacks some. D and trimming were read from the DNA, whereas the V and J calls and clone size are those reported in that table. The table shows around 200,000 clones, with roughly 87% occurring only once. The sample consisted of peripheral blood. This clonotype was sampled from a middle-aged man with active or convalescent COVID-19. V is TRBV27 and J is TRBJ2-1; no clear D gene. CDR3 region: CASSLNPRSYNEQFF. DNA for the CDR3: TGTGCCAGCAGTTTGAACCCGCGCTCCTACAATGAGCAGTTCTTC.